This passage covers 24 T cell receptor beta chains from one sample sequenced in a study of T-cell memory formation after mild COVID-19. Each CDR3 protein is one row after TCRdb ran MiXCR on the 5' RACE reads. The sample contains about 360,000 distinct CDR3 sequences, roughly 13% of which appear only once. The material sequenced was PBMCs or a T cell subset sorted from them (not recorded which). These receptor sequences come from a man aged 18 to 29 who had mild COVID-19 (a few samples of this study predate the infection). Cell type and time point are not known.

The table lists this clonotype with a count of one. This chain links TRBV12-3 or TRBV12-4 with TRBJ1-1; 9 bases map to TRBD1. J was trimmed by 11 bases and V by 5 bases; bases with no gene match: 12. The CDR3 length is 14 residues. CDR3 coding DNA: TGTGCCAGCAGTCCAACTACAGGGGGCCTCGGCGCTTTCTTT. Its translation: CASSPTTGGLGAFF.

V gene TRBV20-1 combines with J gene TRBJ2-5; the D gene is possibly TRBD2 (5 bases). There are 12 residues in the CDR3. From germline, CDR1 is DFQATT and CDR2 SNEGSKA (reference sequence). Trimming took 5 bases from V and 2 from J, leaving 9 bases between them. The DNA for the CDR3 is TGCAGTGCTTACGGGGATCAAGAGACCCAGTACTTC. Protein: CSAYGDQETQYF.

This chain connects TRBV4-2 to TRBJ2-3; D remains unclear. Germline CDR1 reads LGHNA; CDR2 reads YNFKEQ. The CDR3 is 14 residues long. Deletions cut 1 base from V and 0 bases from J, with 5 bases between. This CDR3 reads CASSQAPSTDTQYF. DNA for the CDR3: TGTGCCAGCAGCCAAGCTCCGAGCACAGATACGCAGTATTTT.

This clonotype came up a few times. This sequence joins TRBV5-6 and TRBJ1-1, with D uncertain. This CDR3 is built from 16 residues. V lost 4 bases to trimming and J lost 3 bases, with 19 bases between them. The germline V gene has CDR1 SGHDT and CDR2 YYEEEE. The CDR3 DNA is TGTGCCAGCAGCCCAATGACACGACTTGGGGACACTGAAGCTTTCTTT. Amino acids: CASSPMTRLGDTEAFF.

This clonotype was detected many times. The rearrangement joins TRBV5-5 to TRBJ2-7; D uncertain. The CDR3 consists of 14 residues. V was pared by 1 base and J by 6 bases, with 14 bases between. CDR1 is SGHKS and CDR2 is YYEKEE in the germline V gene (reference sequence). The CDR3 sequence: CASSLPERALEQYV. CDR3 coding DNA: TGTGCCAGCAGCTTGCCGGAACGGGCTCTCGAGCAGTACGTC.

The table lists this clonotype with a count of one. The CDR3 DNA follows: TGTGCCAGCAGTATCCGACAGGGGGCAGACTATGGCTACACCTTC. This encodes CASSIRQGADYGYTF. The chain recombines TRBV27 with TRBJ1-2; 10 bases are a match to TRBD1. Germline CDR1 reads MNHEY; CDR2 reads SMNVEV (reference sequence). The trim removed 5 bases at V and 3 bases at J, leaving 6 bases unmatched. CDR3 size: 15 residues.

CDR3 nucleotide sequence: TGCGCCAGCGAACCGGGACATGGGGAGACCCAGTACTTC. Protein product: CASEPGHGETQYF. V and J are TRBV5-1 and TRBJ2-5, with D maybe TRBD1 (6 bases). V was pared by 7 bases and J by 5 bases, with 15 bases between. Germline lookup yields CDR1 SGHRS and CDR2 YFSETQ. CDR3 length equals 13 residues. Full variable domain (remainder filled in from reference TRBV5-1 and TRBJ2-5): KAGVTQTPRYLIKTRGQQVTLSCSPISGHRSVSWYQQTPGQGLQFLFEYFSETQRNKGNFPGRFSGRQFSNSRSEMNVSTLELGDSALYLCASEPGHGETQYFGPGTRLLVL.

This chain connects TRBV7-6 to TRBJ1-5; D remains unclear. The ends were cut back, 1 base at V and 10 bases at J, with 11 bases in the middle. This CDR3 has 13 amino acids. The V gene's germline CDR1 is SGHVS and CDR2 FNYEAQ. The CDR3 region has the DNA TGTGCCAGCAGCTTAGATCCCCGCAGCCCCCAGCATTTT. Encoded protein: CASSLDPRSPQHF.

This clonotype has only a few counts. V is TRBV7-2 and J is TRBJ2-2; tentative D call: TRBD2 (5 bases). Trimming left V 5 bases short and J 5 bases short, with 18 bases between. The CDR3 covers 16 residues. Germline V gives CDR1 SGHTA, CDR2 FQGNSA. The CDR3 is CASSPCRGCLTGELFF. The CDR3 DNA reads as TGTGCCAGCAGCCCCTGCCGGGGTTGCCTAACCGGGGAGCTGTTTTTT.

The CDR3 spells CASSLDLLTQYF. The DNA of the CDR3 is TGTGCCAGCAGCTTAGATTTACTAACGCAGTATTTT. V usage is TRBV11-2 and J usage is TRBJ2-3; D gene unclear. The CDR3 length is 12 residues. Trimming took 0 bases from V and 9 from J, leaving 7 bases between them. Germline assignment: CDR1 SGHAT and CDR2 FQNNGV.

V and J are TRBV7-2 and TRBJ2-4, with TRBD2 matching 10 bases. This CDR3 has 17 amino acids. The J segment lost 8 bases and the V segment lost 4 bases, leaving 14 bases of the junction unmatched. Germline V CDR1 and CDR2: SGHTA, FQGNSA. As DNA, the CDR3 is TGTGCCAGCAGCTCCAACCTCATCTCTAGCGGGGGATACATTCAGTACTTC. It codes for CASSSNLISSGGYIQYF.

The rearrangement uses TRBV6-5 and TRBJ2-5, with D unclear. This CDR3 region has 13 residues. V was cut by 5 bases and J by 2 bases, with 9 bases left in between. Per germline, CDR1 MNHEY and CDR2 SVGAGI. The CDR3 spells CASSHQPQETQYF. The CDR3 DNA reads TGTGCCAGCAGTCACCAACCACAAGAGACCCAGTACTTC.

This clonotype was seen ten or more times. The chain recombines TRBV11-2 with TRBJ2-2, with D hard to call. The V and J ends lost 1 base and 4 bases respectively, with 13 bases between them. Germline CDR1 is SGHAT and CDR2 is FQNNGV. CDR3 length: 16 residues. CDR3 coding DNA: TGTGCCAGCAGCTTAGTTATGCTCCCGGGCACCGGGGAGCTGTTTTTT. This encodes CASSLVMLPGTGELFF.

This clonotype was seen repeatedly, ten times or more. This chain uses TRBV7-9 with TRBJ2-7; 10 bases are a match to TRBD2. CDR3 length: 14 residues. Germline values: CDR1 SEHNR, CDR2 FQNEAQ (reference sequence). With V trimmed by 4 bases and J by 4 bases, 4 bases remained unmatched. CDR3 in amino acids: CASSYGLAVYEQYF. The CDR3 nucleotides read TGTGCCAGCAGCTACGGACTAGCGGTATACGAGCAGTACTTC.

J is TRBJ1-1 and V is TRBV12-3 or TRBV12-4; 10 bases agree with TRBD1. Trimming cost V 8 bases and J 1 base; bases outside gene matches: 10. This CDR3 has 16 amino acids. CDR3 in DNA: TGTGCCAGCCTACGCGTAGGGACAGGGGAGAACACTGAAGCTTTCTTT. Protein product: CASLRVGTGENTEAFF.

The genes are TRBV5-1 and TRBJ2-7; 8 bases match TRBD1. This CDR3 is built from 13 residues. Germline assignment: CDR1 SGHRS and CDR2 YFSETQ. With V trimmed by 6 bases and J by 9 bases, 11 bases remained unmatched. The CDR3 sequence: CASMGQVPFWQYV. The CDR3, as DNA: TGCGCCAGCATGGGACAGGTTCCTTTCTGGCAGTACGTC.

This sequence joins TRBV5-1 and TRBJ1-6, with TRBD1 as a possible D gene (5 bases). Trimming took off 2 bases at V and 0 bases at J, with 15 bases between the two ends. The CDR3 length is 18 residues. Looked up from germline, CDR1 is SGHRS and CDR2 is YFSETQ. CDR3 DNA sequence: TGCGCCAGCAGCTTCTACGCAGGGCAAAGCTCCTATAATTCACCCCTCCACTTT. It is translated as CASSFYAGQSSYNSPLHF.

This clonotype was observed a handful of times. V usage is TRBV6-6 and J usage is TRBJ2-7; the match to TRBD1 covers 8 bases. V shed 4 bases and J 6 bases; nucleotides not matched to a gene: 11. Germline CDR1 reads MNHNY; CDR2 reads SVGAGI (reference sequence). This CDR3 has 15 residues. In nucleotides, the CDR3 is TGTGCCAGCAGTTCCCTGGACAGGGAGGCGGGCGAGCAGTACTTC. Encoded protein: CASSSLDREAGEQYF.

This clonotype was counted at least ten times. The chain couples TRBV28 to TRBJ2-5, with D tentatively TRBD1 (6 bases). From germline, CDR1 is MDHEN and CDR2 SYDVKM. V lost 6 bases and J lost 5, with 10 bases in between. There are 12 residues in the CDR3. The CDR3 region is CASRGQRETQYF. CDR3 sequence (DNA): TGTGCCAGCAGAGGACAGAGGGAGACCCAGTACTTC.

A few counts support this clonotype. J is TRBJ2-7 and V is TRBV5-1, with D perhaps matching TRBD1 (6 bases). The CDR3 extends over 13 amino acids. Germline CDR1 and CDR2: SGHRS and YFSETQ. Trimming took 0 bases from V and 3 from J, leaving 7 bases between them. The CDR3 DNA is TGCGCCAGCAGCTTGGTAGGGGGCTACGAGCAGTACGTC. It encodes CASSLVGGYEQYV.

The J gene is TRBJ2-7, the V gene TRBV2; TRBD2 matches at 8 bases. The CDR3 consists of 12 residues. The germline CDR1 and CDR2 sequences are SNHLY and FYNNEI. J lost 2 bases, V lost 10 bases, and 4 bases had no gene match. CDR3 sequence: CATREGAYEQYF. Written as DNA, the CDR3 is TGTGCCACCCGGGAGGGCGCCTACGAGCAGTACTTC.

The chain carries TRBV21-1 and TRBJ2-1; TRBD1 was called by the table and not checked on the DNA. TRBV21-1 is tagged as a pseudogene. CDR3 length equals 19 residues. CDR3 in amino acids: CASSKGVRSGGQLGNEQFF. As DNA, the CDR3 is TGTGCCAGCAGCAAAGGGGTTAGGAGCGGGGGACAACTGGGCAATGAGCAGTTCTTC.

The sample holds a few counts of this clonotype. The V gene is TRBV4-1, the J gene TRBJ1-6; no reliable D call. V lost 5 bases and J 8 bases, leaving 10 bases between the germline ends. CDR3 size: 13 residues. Germline assignment: CDR1 MGHRA and CDR2 YSYEKL. The CDR3 DNA reads TGCGCCAGCAGCATGAAATGGGATTCACCCCTCCACTTT. It translates to CASSMKWDSPLHF.

J is TRBJ2-7 and V is TRBV25-1, with unresolved D. The CDR3 contains 11 residues. With 1 base removed from V and 6 bases from J, the gap between germline ends came to 4 bases. Germline V gene sequence: CDR1 MGHDK, CDR2 SYGVNS. Here the CDR3 reads CASSEFREQYF. CDR3 bases: TGTGCCAGCAGTGAATTCCGCGAGCAGTACTTC.